These T cell receptor beta chains were read from a single sample in a study of CD8 T cells in Susac syndrome. Each CDR3 protein is one row after TCRdb ran MiXCR on the immunoSEQ multiplex PCR reads. The profile shows approximately 120,000 distinct CDR3 sequences, roughly 93% of them singletons. The sequenced material came from CD8+ T cells from PBMCs. The source of these receptors is a human donor with multiple sclerosis. Both conserved end residues are part of each CDR3. D genes are given only for firm matches. The size of a clone is reported for some rows only, either as once, few or many, or as a class for expanded clones.

D | length | J | V | size | CDR3 | DNA
. | 15 | TRBJ1-4 | TRBV15 | . | CATSTQGATNEKLFF | TGTGCCACCAGCACGCAGGGTGCAACTAATGAAAAACTGTTTTTT
. | 13 | TRBJ1-1 | TRBV25-1 | few | CASSRQENTEAFF | TGTGCCAGCAGTCGACAGGAGAACACTGAAGCTTTCTTT
. | 16 | TRBJ2-3 | TRBV20-1 | . | CSARGQGGGAADTQYF | TGCAGTGCTAGAGGTCAAGGGGGAGGGGCGGCAGATACGCAGTATTTT
. | 13 | TRBJ1-1 | TRBV4-1 | . | CASSQVGGLEAFF | TGCGCCAGCAGCCAAGTCGGGGGGCTGGAAGCTTTCTTT
TRBD1 | 15 | TRBJ2-5 | TRBV12-3/TRBV12-4 | . | CASSFLRDSKETQYF | TGTGCCAGCAGTTTTCTGAGGGACAGCAAAGAGACCCAGTACTTC
. | 15 | TRBJ2-1 | TRBV5-4 | . | CASSESRSSINEQFF | TGTGCCAGCAGCGAAAGTCGATCTAGCATCAATGAGCAGTTCTTC
. | 15 | TRBJ2-3 | TRBV9 | . | CASSRFGPSTDTQYF | TGTGCCAGCAGTCGTTTTGGACCAAGCACAGATACGCAGTATTTT
. | 17 | TRBJ1-2 | TRBV6-5 | . | CASSYPERQGLGYGYTF | TGTGCCAGCAGTTACCCCGAACGGCAGGGCCTGGGCTATGGCTACACCTTC
. | 12 | TRBJ1-5 | TRBV28 | . | CASLAINQPQHF | TGTGCCAGCCTGGCCATCAATCAGCCCCAGCATTTT
TRBD2 | 16 | TRBJ2-1 | TRBV10-3 | . | CAISESQLAGSKEQFF | TGTGCCATCAGTGAGTCGCAGCTAGCGGGATCCAAAGAGCAGTTCTTC
. | 15 | TRBJ2-5 | TRBV6-6 | . | CASSSRQRWIETQYF | TGTGCCAGCAGTTCAAGACAGAGGTGGATTGAGACCCAGTACTTC
. | 13 | TRBJ1-2 | TRBV29-1 | . | CSARGGSAYGYTF | TGCAGCGCCCGTGGGGGATCGGCCTATGGCTACACCTTC
. | 13 | TRBJ2-1 | TRBV20-1 | . | CSARLRGENEQFF | TGCAGTGCTAGACTCAGGGGGGAAAATGAGCAGTTCTTC
TRBD1 | 16 | TRBJ1-1 | TRBV5-1 | . | CASSLNEGAMNTEAFF | TGCGCCAGCAGCTTAAATGAGGGGGCTATGAACACTGAAGCTTTCTTT